The 15 T cell receptor beta chains below were found in one sample sequenced in a study of cytomegalovirus exposure and HLA in healthy donors. Measured with immunoSEQ multiplex PCR; TCRdb has only the in-frame clones, and not every one. The table includes some 140,000 clones, 85% to 90% detected once. Sequencing was carried out using PBMCs. Source of these receptors: a human donor in good health.

As concerns this clone: The junction shows a germline mismatch at one end, possibly a read error. The chain couples TRBV28 to TRBJ2-3, with 7 bases fitting TRBD2. The CDR3 has 16 residues. Germline V gene sequence: CDR1 MDHEN, CDR2 SYDVKM. This CDR3 reads CACREGVIKFADTQYF. The CDR3 DNA follows: TGTGCCTGCAGGGAGGGCGTCATAAAATTTGCAGATACGCAGTATTTT.

The chain uses TRBV29-1 and TRBJ1-2, with TRBD1 matching 8 bases. With V trimmed by 2 bases and J by 6 bases, 14 bases remained unmatched. CDR1 is SQVTM, CDR2 ANQGSEA, per germline. The CDR3 loop spans 16 amino acids. The CDR3 spells CSVESSGQGKKDGYTF. The CDR3 bases are TGCAGCGTTGAATCGAGCGGACAGGGAAAAAAAGATGGCTACACCTTC.

The chain employs TRBV2 and TRBJ1-2, with 8 nucleotides matching TRBD1. The trim removed 6 bases at V and 0 bases at J, leaving 6 bases unmatched. The germline gives CDR1 SNHLY, CDR2 FYNNEI. The CDR3 spans 15 residues. The CDR3 loop reads CASRVQGGANYGYTF. The CDR3 DNA sequence: TGTGCCAGCAGAGTACAGGGGGGCGCTAACTATGGCTACACCTTC.

The chain has TRBV30 and TRBJ2-4; 10 nucleotides align to TRBD2. The CDR3 has 14 amino acids. The V segment lost 4 bases and the J segment 4 bases; nucleotides outside the gene matches: 4. Germline CDR1 reads GTSNPN; CDR2 reads SVGIG (reference sequence). For the CDR3, the DNA is TGTGCCTGGACATCGACTAGCGGGAAAAACATTCAGTACTTC. As protein: CAWTSTSGKNIQYF.

The chain's CDR3 is CASSLYRDNEQFF. CDR3 sequence (DNA): TGTGCCAGCAGCTTATATCGGGATAATGAGCAGTTCTTC. The chain combines TRBV7-9 with TRBJ2-1; possibly TRBD2 for D (5 bases). The V gene's germline CDR1 is SEHNR and CDR2 FQNEAQ (reference sequence). V dropped 2 bases and J dropped 7 bases, with 9 bases sitting between them. The CDR3 consists of 13 residues.

The gene calls are TRBV9 and TRBJ1-1, with D tentatively TRBD1 (6 bases). The V end was cut by 3 bases, the J end by 11 bases, with 20 bases between. This CDR3 region has 14 residues. Germline values: CDR1 SGDLS, CDR2 YYNGEE. The CDR3 coding sequence is TGTGCCAGCAGCGGAGGGGACATCCGGATGCCGGCTTTCTTT. This encodes CASSGGDIRMPAFF. The whole variable domain, filled in from reference TRBV9 and TRBJ1-1, reads DSGVTQTPKHLITATGQRVTLRCSPRSGDLSVYWYQQSLDQGLQFLIQYYNGEERAKGNILERFSAQQFPDLHSELNLSSLELGDSALYFCASSGGDIRMPAFFGQGTRLTVV.

The genes are TRBV28 and TRBJ1-5, with unresolved D. The V and J ends lost 5 bases and 4 bases respectively, with 9 bases between them. The CDR3 contains 13 residues. CDR1 is MDHEN and CDR2 is SYDVKM in the germline V gene. CDR3 nucleotides: TGTGCCAGCAGTCTCACAGCAAATCAGCCCCAGCATTTT. The encoded protein is CASSLTANQPQHF. Complete variable domain (other parts from reference TRBV28 and TRBJ1-5): DVKVTQSSRYLVKRTGEKVFLECVQDMDHENMFWYRQDPGLGLRLIYFSYDVKMKEKGDIPEGYSVSREKKERFSLILESASTNQTSMYLCASSLTANQPQHFGDGTRLSIL.

This clone was observed a handful of times. V is TRBV6-4 and J is TRBJ2-7; D unresolved. The CDR3 contains 14 residues. Germline values: CDR1 MRHNA, CDR2 SNTAGT. Trimming cost V 4 bases and J 4 bases, with 14 bases left between them. CDR3 in amino acids: CASSVNLLAYEQYF. The CDR3 nucleotides read TGTGCCAGCAGTGTTAATTTACTCGCGTACGAGCAGTACTTC.

The V gene is TRBV28, the J gene TRBJ2-7; tentative D call: TRBD2 (6 bases). The CDR3 has 15 residues. CDR1 is MDHEN, CDR2 SYDVKM, per germline. The ends were cut back, 6 bases at V and 4 bases at J, with 19 bases in the middle. CDR3 bases: TGTGCCAGCAGCACCGGAGGGCCAAAAATGTACGAGCAGTACTTC. Its translation is CASSTGGPKMYEQYF.

This rearrangement joins TRBV5-4 to TRBJ2-3, with D tentatively TRBD1 (5 bases). The V gene's germline CDR1 is SGHNT and CDR2 YYREEE (reference sequence). V lost 2 bases and J lost 4, with 17 bases in between. The CDR3 runs 16 residues. The CDR3 DNA follows: TGTGCCAGCAGCTTCCGATTAACGACAGAGGCAGATACGCAGTATTTT. Translated, it gives CASSFRLTTEADTQYF.

The chain couples TRBV2 to TRBJ1-5; D gene ambiguous. CDR1 and CDR2 (germline): SNHLY, FYNNEI. V dropped 2 bases and J dropped 11 bases, with 7 bases sitting between them. The CDR3 is 11 amino acids. The CDR3 sequence: CASSEWGAQHF. CDR3 bases: TGTGCCAGCAGTGAATGGGGAGCCCAGCATTTT.

V usage is TRBV5-1 and J usage is TRBJ2-3; 9 nucleotides align to TRBD2. Trimming cost V 8 bases and J 3 bases; bases outside gene matches: 4. From germline, CDR1 is SGHRS and CDR2 YFSETQ. The CDR3 has 13 residues. Here the CDR3 reads CASRTSETDTQYF. CDR3 coding DNA: TGCGCCAGTCGGACTAGCGAAACAGATACGCAGTATTTT.

This sequence joins TRBV7-9 and TRBJ1-1; 10 positions agree with TRBD1. The germline CDR1 and CDR2 sequences are SEHNR and FQNEAQ (reference sequence). V was pared by 0 bases and J by 3 bases, with 4 bases of the junction left unmatched. The CDR3 sequence is 16 residues long. The CDR3 DNA reads TGTGCCAGCAGCTTAGCGGGAGGGACAGGGGACACTGAAGCTTTCTTT. Its translation: CASSLAGGTGDTEAFF.

V and J are TRBV7-2 and TRBJ1-5, with a tentative D call TRBD1 (5 bases). CDR1 is SGHTA, CDR2 FQGNSA, per germline. The CDR3 sequence is 13 residues long. Trimming shortened V by 3 bases and J by 7 bases, and 10 bases separated the two germline ends. CDR3 bases: TGTGCCAGCAGCTTCATGGGGGGACAGCCCCAGCATTTT. It specifies CASSFMGGQPQHF.

This clone was detected only once. This chain links TRBV16 with TRBJ1-3, with 7 bases fitting TRBD1. V lost 0 bases to trimming and J lost 2 bases; unmatched junction nucleotides: 4. The germline V gene has CDR1 KGHSY and CDR2 FQNENV. The CDR3 length is 16 residues. The CDR3 bases are TGTGCCAGCAGCCAATCCCAGGGGGAAGCTGGAAACACCATATATTTT. This sequence encodes CASSQSQGEAGNTIYF.